These 6 T cell receptor beta chains came from one sample sequenced in a study of blood T cells in healthy people across ages. Together with a sample-barcoded 5' primer, a J-beta primer mix was included in a second PCR lasting about 7 to 11 cycles. Using its own MiXCR run on the 5' RACE reads, TCRdb lists one record per CDR3 protein. Here the sample spans 1.5 million to 2 million distinct CDR3 sequences, roughly 27% being singletons. Material for sequencing was blood. These TCRs come from a woman aged 25-40 years in good health.

This clonotype has a handful of counts. The chain joins TRBV12-3 or TRBV12-4 to TRBJ1-5; D is unresolved. This CDR3 spans 16 amino acids. Deletions cut 1 base from V and 0 bases from J, with 10 bases between. CDR3 DNA sequence: TGTGCCAGCAGTTTAGAGGCACACTATAGCAATCAGCCCCAGCATTTT. Its protein is CASSLEAHYSNQPQHF.

In its sample, this clonotype was seen many times. This chain uses TRBV6-2 or TRBV6-3 with TRBJ2-3; the match to TRBD2 covers 8 bases. V trimming: 5 bases; J trimming: 4 bases; junction bases outside the gene matches: 5. The CDR3 is 14 amino acids. Germline V gives CDR1 MNHEY, CDR2 SVGEGT. CDR3 amino acids: CASSPGLAPDTQYF. The CDR3 DNA reads TGTGCCAGCAGTCCCGGACTAGCTCCAGATACGCAGTATTTT.

The chain links TRBV5-4 to TRBJ2-5; either TRBD1 or TRBD2 may supply D (5 bases each). Germline V lookup: CDR1 SGHNT, CDR2 YYREEE (reference sequence). This CDR3 contains 15 residues. V was shortened by 4 bases and J by 11 bases, with 24 bases between the two germline ends. The CDR3 coding sequence is TGTGCCAGCAGCCCAACCGGGGCTAGGCTGGGGGAGCAGTACTTC. It yields the protein CASSPTGARLGEQYF.

For this clonotype: A read error may produce the germline difference seen at one junction end. This chain connects TRBV4-1 to TRBJ2-3, with a possible D match to TRBD2 (7 bases). The CDR3 length is 16 residues. Germline lookup yields CDR1 MGHRA and CDR2 YSYEKL. In DNA, the CDR3 is TGCGCCAGCAGCCAAGTGGGGTTGGGGGGGGCAGATGCGCAGTATTTT. It is translated as CASSQVGLGGADAQYF.

V gene TRBV7-9 combines with J gene TRBJ2-3, with 9 bases lining up with TRBD1. CDR3 length: 16 residues. Unmatched junction bases numbered 8, after V lost 3 bases and J lost 4 bases. Germline V gene sequence: CDR1 SEHNR, CDR2 FQNEAQ (reference sequence). The chain's CDR3 is CASSFTGGPHPDTQYF. The CDR3 DNA follows: TGTGCCAGCAGCTTTACAGGGGGCCCACATCCAGATACGCAGTATTTT.

This clonotype was recorded a few times. The V and J genes are TRBV20-1 and TRBJ1-1; 8 nucleotides line up with TRBD1. The germline CDR1 and CDR2 sequences are DFQATT and SNEGSKA (reference sequence). The CDR3 sequence is 16 residues long. The trim removed 5 bases at V and 0 bases at J, leaving 11 bases unmatched. The CDR3 bases are TGCAGTGCTGCGCGACAGGGGATTTTTTTGAACACTGAAGCTTTCTTT. It yields the protein CSAARQGIFLNTEAFF.